This is a list of T cell receptor beta chains from one sample in a study of T cells in Graves' hyperthyroidism and ophthalmopathy. Using its own MiXCR run on the multiplex PCR reads, TCRdb lists one record per CDR3 protein. The data contain around 540,000 distinct CDR3 sequences, around 16% of them singletons. The specimen was blood. Source of these receptors: a woman younger than 45 with Graves' ophthalmopathy. The CDR3 runs from the conserved cysteine through the conserved F or W. The order of the fields is V gene, D gene, J gene, clone size, CDR3 DNA, CDR3 protein. D genes are given only for firm matches. Some rows mark clone size as missing; the rest say once, few, many or name a class of expanded clone.

V: TRBV4-2; D: TRBD2; J: TRBJ2-7; size: many; DNA: TGTGCCAGCAGCCCTACCGGGACTAGCGCTTACGAGCAGTACTTC; CDR3: CASSPTGTSAYEQYF
V: TRBV28; D: -; J: TRBJ2-2; size: -; DNA: TGTGCCAGCAGCCCATTTCCGGGACTAGGCCTTGCAGGGGGGGCGAACACCGGGGAGCTGTTTTTT; CDR3: CASSPFPGLGLAGGANTGELFF
V: TRBV12-3/TRBV12-4; D: -; J: TRBJ2-7; size: many; DNA: TGTGCCAGCAGTATTGGCACCGTGTACGAGCAGTACTTC; CDR3: CASSIGTVYEQYF
V: TRBV7-3; D: -; J: TRBJ2-1; size: many; DNA: TGTGCCAGCAGCGCGTCAACCGACAATGAGCAGTTCTTC; CDR3: CASSASTDNEQFF
V: TRBV5-1; D: TRBD1; J: TRBJ1-4; size: few; DNA: TGCGCCAGCAGTCTTTCTATAGGGGGCGACGATGAAAAACTGTTTTTT; CDR3: CASSLSIGGDDEKLFF
V: TRBV4-2; D: -; J: TRBJ2-3; size: -; DNA: TGTGCCAGCAGCCAGACTGACCGGGACCGATTAGATACGCAGTATTTT; CDR3: CASSQTDRDRLDTQYF
V: TRBV2; D: -; J: TRBJ2-1; size: -; DNA: TGTGCCAGCAAATTTCGGATCTCCTACAATGAGCAGTTCTTC; CDR3: CASKFRISYNEQFF
V: TRBV20-1; D: TRBD2; J: TRBJ2-7; size: many; DNA: TGCAGTGCTCAAACTAGCGGCTACGAGCAGTACTTC; CDR3: CSAQTSGYEQYF
V: TRBV6-5; D: TRBD2; J: TRBJ2-7; size: many; DNA: TGTGCCAGCAGTTACTCGGGTAGCGGGCATTTCTACGAGCAGTACTTC; CDR3: CASSYSGSGHFYEQYF
V: TRBV20-1; D: -; J: TRBJ2-5; size: many; DNA: TGCAGTGCTCTGCCCGGCCAGACAGTGGCGCGCCAGAAGACCCAGTACTTC; CDR3: CSALPGQTVARQKTQYF
V: TRBV7-2; D: -; J: TRBJ2-5; size: -; DNA: TGTGCCAGCAGCTTTAATATACAAGAGACCCAGTACTTC; CDR3: CASSFNIQETQYF
V: TRBV28; D: TRBD1; J: TRBJ2-7; size: once; DNA: TGTGCCACCATAAAGCAGGGACAGGGAACCTACGAGCAGTACTTC; CDR3: CATIKQGQGTYEQYF
V: TRBV6-5; D: -; J: TRBJ1-1; size: many; DNA: TGTGCCAGCAGTTACGGGGGGAGGGCTTTCTTT; CDR3: CASSYGGRAFF
V: TRBV29-1; D: TRBD2; J: TRBJ2-1; size: -; DNA: TGCAGCGTTCTACTAGCGGGAATGAATGAGCAGTTCTTC; CDR3: CSVLLAGMNEQFF
V: TRBV5-1; D: -; J: TRBJ1-1; size: many; DNA: TGCGCCAGCAGCTTGGCCTACAGGAACACTGAAGCTTTCTTT; CDR3: CASSLAYRNTEAFF
V: TRBV12-3/TRBV12-4; D: TRBD1; J: TRBJ2-1; size: many; DNA: TGTGCCAGCAGACGTACTGGTTCGACAGGGGGAAGGAATGAGCAGTTCTTC; CDR3: CASRRTGSTGGRNEQFF
V: TRBV27; D: TRBD1; J: TRBJ2-7; size: -; DNA: TGTGCCAGCAGACAGACAGGGGGCTGGGACGAGCAGTACTTC; CDR3: CASRQTGGWDEQYF
V: TRBV2; D: TRBD1; J: TRBJ1-1; size: many; DNA: TGTGCCAGCAGCGAGATGACAGGGTCGGTGAACACTGAAGCTTTCTTT; CDR3: CASSEMTGSVNTEAFF
V: TRBV14; D: -; J: TRBJ2-3; size: -; DNA: TGTGCCAGCAGCCCGATACGGGGCACTAGCACAGATACGCAGTATTTT; CDR3: CASSPIRGTSTDTQYF
V: TRBV20-1; D: TRBD1; J: TRBJ2-7; size: many; DNA: TGCAGTGCCCTCCTGACAGGGTCAAGGTACGAGCAGTACTTC; CDR3: CSALLTGSRYEQYF
V: TRBV24-1; D: -; J: TRBJ2-3; size: many; DNA: TGTGCCACCAGCAGGGGACGGTTCACAGATACGCAGTATTTT; CDR3: CATSRGRFTDTQYF
V: TRBV27; D: -; J: TRBJ2-1; size: -; DNA: TGTGCCAGCATGAAGCACCGGGTCGCCTACAATGAGCAGTTCTTC; CDR3: CASMKHRVAYNEQFF
V: TRBV12-3/TRBV12-4; D: TRBD2; J: TRBJ2-5; size: many; DNA: TGTGCCAGCAGTTCCCCCCGACTAGCGGGAGGGGATGAGACCCAGTACTTC; CDR3: CASSSPRLAGGDETQYF
V: TRBV28; D: -; J: TRBJ2-5; size: -; DNA: TGTGCCAGCAGTATCCCAGGGACCCAGTACTTC; CDR3: CASSIPGTQYF
V: TRBV20-1; D: -; J: TRBJ2-5; size: -; DNA: TGCAGTGCCCCCGCGGCAGGGGGGGAGACCCAGTACTTC; CDR3: CSAPAAGGETQYF
V: TRBV6-2/TRBV6-3; D: -; J: TRBJ2-3; size: -; DNA: TGTGCCAGCAGTTACGATGGGGGGCAGGGATCAGATACGCAGTATTTT; CDR3: CASSYDGGQGSDTQYF
V: TRBV20-1; D: TRBD1; J: TRBJ1-6; size: -; DNA: TGCAGTGCTAGGGCCGGGACAGAAAATTCACCCCTCCACTTT; CDR3: CSARAGTENSPLHF
V: TRBV6-4; D: -; J: TRBJ2-3; size: few; DNA: TGTGCCAGCAGTGACGGGAGCCCAGATACGCAGTATTTT; CDR3: CASSDGSPDTQYF
V: TRBV11-2; D: TRBD1; J: TRBJ2-5; size: -; DNA: TGTGCCAACAGCCAGGACAGGATTCAAGAGACCCAGTACTTC; CDR3: CANSQDRIQETQYF
V: TRBV19; D: TRBD1; J: TRBJ1-4; size: -; DNA: TGTGCCAGTGGTATTACCGGGACAGGGAGTGAAAAACTGTTTTTT; CDR3: CASGITGTGSEKLFF
V: TRBV7-2; D: -; J: TRBJ2-5; size: many; DNA: TGTGCCAGCAGCTTAGGTTTTAGCGAGACCCAGTACTTC; CDR3: CASSLGFSETQYF
V: TRBV20-1; D: -; J: TRBJ2-7; size: many; DNA: TGCAGTGCTAGGACCGAGTCGACGGGATGGGACGAGCAGTACTTC; CDR3: CSARTESTGWDEQYF
V: TRBV5-8; D: -; J: TRBJ1-2; size: many; DNA: TGTGCCAGCAGCTTGGCCTCGGGACATCGTAACTATGGCTACACCTTC; CDR3: CASSLASGHRNYGYTF
V: TRBV7-2; D: -; J: TRBJ2-7; size: -; DNA: TGTGCCAGCAGCTTAGGGGGACAACCCGAGCAGTACTTC; CDR3: CASSLGGQPEQYF
V: TRBV20-1; D: TRBD1; J: TRBJ2-5; size: many; DNA: TGCAGTGCTACGCCAGGGGGCGGCTGGGAGACCCAGTACTTC; CDR3: CSATPGGGWETQYF
V: TRBV5-6; D: TRBD1; J: TRBJ2-7; size: -; DNA: TGTGCCAGCAGCTTGGATGGGGACAGGGTCACCTACGAGCAGTACTTC; CDR3: CASSLDGDRVTYEQYF
V: TRBV7-9; D: -; J: TRBJ2-1; size: -; DNA: TGTGCCAGCAGCTTAGGAGGTCGTGGCGAGCAGTTCTTC; CDR3: CASSLGGRGEQFF
V: TRBV6-1; D: -; J: TRBJ2-3; size: few; DNA: TGTGCCAGCAGTGGGGGGTCCTCTCGCACAGATACGCAGTATTTT; CDR3: CASSGGSSRTDTQYF
V: TRBV27; D: TRBD1; J: TRBJ1-4; size: few; DNA: TGTGCCAGCACCCAGGACAGGAGGGGCGGAAAACTGTTTTTT; CDR3: CASTQDRRGGKLFF
V: TRBV11-3; D: -; J: TRBJ1-4; size: many; DNA: TGTGCCAGCAGCCTCAATATAGCCGAAAAACTGTTTTTT; CDR3: CASSLNIAEKLFF
V: TRBV28; D: TRBD1; J: TRBJ1-1; size: many; DNA: TGTGCCAGCACCTCGACAGGGGATAACACTGAAGCTTTCTTT; CDR3: CASTSTGDNTEAFF
V: TRBV28; D: -; J: TRBJ1-1; size: many; DNA: TGTGCCAGCAGTCCCCCGGACCGGGGCACTGAAGCTTTCTTT; CDR3: CASSPPDRGTEAFF
V: TRBV28; D: -; J: TRBJ2-7; size: many; DNA: TGTGCCAGCAGTTTGGAGGGGTTTGCCTACGAGCAGTACTTC; CDR3: CASSLEGFAYEQYF
V: TRBV28; D: TRBD1; J: TRBJ2-7; size: -; DNA: TGTGCCAGCAGAACCGGGACAGGGGGTACTTCCTACGAGCAGTACTTC; CDR3: CASRTGTGGTSYEQYF
V: TRBV28; D: -; J: TRBJ1-2; size: -; DNA: TGTGCCAGCAGCCTAACAGACCTCTATGGCTACACCTTC; CDR3: CASSLTDLYGYTF
V: TRBV6-5; D: TRBD2; J: TRBJ2-1; size: few; DNA: TGTGCCAGCGCGGGGGACCGATCCTACAATGAGCAGTTCTTC; CDR3: CASAGDRSYNEQFF
V: TRBV5-6; D: -; J: TRBJ2-5; size: -; DNA: TGTGCCAGCAGCTTGGCCCTCGACAGTCTCAGCACACTGGAGACCCAGTACTTC; CDR3: CASSLALDSLSTLETQYF
V: TRBV4-1; D: -; J: TRBJ2-7; size: -; DNA: TGCGCCAGCAGCCTAGCCGGGACCATGAGCTCCTACGAGCAGTACTTC; CDR3: CASSLAGTMSSYEQYF
V: TRBV20-1; D: -; J: TRBJ2-1; size: -; DNA: TGCAGTGCTAGATCGGGCGGGGCCTACAATGAGCAGTTCTTC; CDR3: CSARSGGAYNEQFF
V: TRBV6-4; D: -; J: TRBJ2-3; size: -; DNA: TGTGCCAGCAGTGACTCGGGCCAGTTCGCAGATACGCAGTATTTT; CDR3: CASSDSGQFADTQYF
V: TRBV11-1; D: -; J: TRBJ2-1; size: many; DNA: TGTGCCAGCAGCTTATCCGTTTTGAATGAGCAGTTCTTC; CDR3: CASSLSVLNEQFF
V: TRBV28; D: TRBD2; J: TRBJ2-7; size: once; DNA: TGTGCCAGCAGTTTAGCCTCGGGACTAGCGGTTTACGAGCAGTACTTC; CDR3: CASSLASGLAVYEQYF